One sample yielded the 17 T cell receptor beta chains listed below, sequenced in a study of blood T cell repertoires in COVID-19. Assay used: immunoSEQ multiplex PCR; TCRdb lists only in-frame clones, some missing. The table includes some 220,000 clones, more than 70% detected once. Sequencing was carried out using peripheral blood. These receptors were collected from a human donor in a cohort sampled during active COVID-19.

The gene calls are TRBV4-3 and TRBJ1-5, with TRBD1 as a possible D gene (5 bases). Trimming stripped 0 bases from V and 3 bases from J, with 9 bases between. The CDR3 runs to 15 residues. Germline CDR1 reads LGHNA; CDR2 reads YSLEER. CDR3 coding DNA: TGCGCCAGCAGCCAAGACTGGGGCACCAATCAGCCCCAGCATTTT. This codes for CASSQDWGTNQPQHF.

This chain joins TRBV2 and TRBJ2-1, with 12 positions matching TRBD2. With V trimmed by 2 bases and J by 12 bases, 5 bases remained unmatched. CDR1 is SNHLY and CDR2 is FYNNEI in the germline V gene. The CDR3 is 14 residues long. The CDR3 reads CASSELLAGGRQFF. Here the CDR3 DNA reads TGTGCCAGCAGTGAACTGCTAGCGGGGGGGCGGCAGTTCTTC.

This chain joins TRBV2 and TRBJ1-6; TRBD1 matches 9 bases. The length of the CDR3 is 16 residues. CDR1 and CDR2 from the germline V gene are SNHLY and FYNNEI. The ends lost 7 bases at V and 4 bases at J; junction bases unmatched: 8. DNA of the CDR3: TGTGCCAGCAAACTACAGGGGGCGGCTTATAATTCACCCCTCCACTTT. It specifies CASKLQGAAYNSPLHF.

Comment on this clone: The identical CDR3 is also encoded by other nucleotide sequences in the sample. The chain links TRBV30 to TRBJ2-7; perhaps TRBD2 as D (6 bases). Germline lookup yields CDR1 GTSNPN and CDR2 SVGIG (reference sequence). V was clipped by 1 base and J by 3 bases, with 10 bases between them. The CDR3 runs to 13 residues. The chain's CDR3 is CAWSGGLGYEQYF. The CDR3 DNA sequence: TGTGCCTGGAGTGGGGGACTGGGCTACGAGCAGTACTTC.

This clone was counted once. The CDR3 sequence: CASSFSSWGQGSYEQYF. The CDR3 bases are TGTGCCAGCAGCTTTTCGTCATGGGGACAGGGTTCCTACGAGCAGTACTTC. The chain joins TRBV5-6 to TRBJ2-7; 9 nucleotides line up with TRBD1. CDR3 length: 17 residues. Looked up from germline, CDR1 is SGHDT and CDR2 is YYEEEE. After removal of 2 bases from V and 1 base from J, the junction contained 10 bases not matched to a gene.

This rearrangement joins TRBV19 to TRBJ1-5, with D possibly being TRBD1 (5 bases). The V and J ends lost 5 bases and 3 bases respectively, with 20 bases between them. The CDR3 is made up of 17 amino acids. Germline loops: CDR1 LNHDA, CDR2 SQIVND (reference sequence). The CDR3 protein is CASSQYRGFENNQPQHF. In DNA, the CDR3 is TGTGCCAGTAGTCAATATAGGGGATTCGAAAACAATCAGCCCCAGCATTTT.

This sequence joins TRBV30 and TRBJ2-7, with 9 bases matching TRBD1. The J segment lost 4 bases and the V segment lost 1 base, leaving 11 bases of the junction unmatched. CDR1 and CDR2 from the germline V gene are GTSNPN and SVGIG (reference sequence). The CDR3 is 16 amino acids. CDR3 protein: CAWSGQGQGNPYEQYF. The CDR3 DNA is TGTGCCTGGAGTGGACAGGGACAGGGCAACCCGTACGAGCAGTACTTC.

This clone showed up just once. The chain uses TRBV5-1 and TRBJ1-2; possibly TRBD1 for D (5 bases). Looked up from germline, CDR1 is SGHRS and CDR2 is YFSETQ. V gave up 0 bases and J gave up 3 bases, with 12 bases separating them. CDR3 size: 15 residues. CDR3 residues: CASSLEYLGDYGYTF. The CDR3 DNA sequence: TGCGCCAGCAGCTTGGAATATTTAGGGGACTATGGCTACACCTTC.

Only a few counts were recorded for this clone. The chain employs TRBV9 and TRBJ2-7; D remains ambiguous. V lost 1 base and J 8 bases, leaving 13 bases between the germline ends. CDR1 and CDR2 (germline): SGDLS, YYNGEE. CDR3 length: 13 amino acids. The CDR3 region is CASSVRSHGKQYF. The CDR3 region has the DNA TGTGCCAGCAGCGTACGGTCCCATGGTAAGCAGTACTTC.

V and J are TRBV9 and TRBJ2-7; D is perhaps TRBD1 (5 bases). The germline V gene has CDR1 SGDLS and CDR2 YYNGEE. The CDR3 runs to 14 residues. Deletions cut 6 bases from V and 1 base from J, with 14 bases between. The CDR3: CASTQGRGSYEQYF. The CDR3 DNA is TGTGCCAGCACCCAGGGTAGGGGTTCCTACGAGCAGTACTTC. Drawing the rest from reference TRBV9 and TRBJ2-7, the complete variable domain is DSGVTQTPKHLITATGQRVTLRCSPRSGDLSVYWYQQSLDQGLQFLIQYYNGEERAKGNILERFSAQQFPDLHSELNLSSLELGDSALYFCASTQGRGSYEQYFGPGTRLTVT.

The J gene is TRBJ2-1, the V gene TRBV15; a weak D match, TRBD2 (7 bases). The ends were cut back, 1 base at V and 8 bases at J, with 12 bases in the middle. Germline V gene lookup returns CDR1 LNHNV and CDR2 YYDKDF (reference sequence). The CDR3 has 14 amino acids. The CDR3 protein is CATSRAGGRDEQFF. The CDR3 DNA is TGTGCCACCAGCAGAGCGGGGGGCCGGGATGAGCAGTTCTTC.

In this sample, this clone turned up a few times. The gene calls are TRBV3-1 (or the pseudogene TRBV3-2) and TRBJ1-2, with D possibly matching TRBD1 (6 bases). Germline assignment: CDR1 LGHDT and CDR2 YNNKEL (reference sequence). The CDR3 has 14 amino acids. V was cut by 1 base and J by 6 bases, with 12 bases left in between. The CDR3 spells CASSQGTEPNGYTF. As DNA, the CDR3 is TGTGCCAGCAGCCAAGGGACAGAGCCGAATGGCTACACCTTC.

The chain is built from TRBV6-5 and TRBJ1-1, with D uncertain. The CDR3 extends over 13 amino acids. With 5 bases removed from V and 3 bases from J, the gap between germline ends came to 10 bases. Germline V gives CDR1 MNHEY, CDR2 SVGAGI. CDR3 loop: CASSKSRDTEAFF. The DNA for the CDR3 is TGTGCCAGCAGTAAATCCCGGGACACTGAAGCTTTCTTT.

This clone is a singleton in its sample. The V call is TRBV6-4, the J call TRBJ1-1; 7 bases are shared with TRBD1. The germline V gene has CDR1 MRHNA and CDR2 SNTAGT. The CDR3 runs 14 residues. J gave up 6 bases and V 3 bases, and 7 bases lay outside the gene matches. The CDR3 region is CASSEAGGRAEAFF. CDR3 sequence (DNA): TGTGCCAGCAGTGAGGCAGGGGGAAGGGCTGAAGCTTTCTTT.

J is TRBJ2-3 and V is TRBV28; 15 nucleotides match TRBD2. V was clipped by 10 bases and J by 1 base; unmatched bases: 6. The CDR3 contains 16 residues. Germline V gives CDR1 MDHEN, CDR2 SYDVKM. CDR3: CATEGLAGGRTDTQYF. The CDR3 nucleotides are TGTGCCACCGAGGGACTAGCGGGAGGACGCACAGATACGCAGTATTTT.

The genes are TRBV28 and TRBJ1-2; 10 bases are a match to TRBD1. CDR1 MDHEN and CDR2 SYDVKM come from the germline V gene. V lost 5 bases to trimming and J lost 10 bases; unmatched junction nucleotides: 10. The CDR3 extends over 14 amino acids. The DNA of the CDR3 is TGTGCCAGCAGTCTCCCGGGACAGGGGAATAACTACACCTTC. Translated, it gives CASSLPGQGNNYTF.

Comment on this clone: Other DNA sequences from this sample encode an identical CDR3 as well. This rearrangement joins TRBV5-1 to TRBJ2-1; a possible D gene is TRBD2 (5 bases). The CDR3 runs 13 residues. CDR1 and CDR2 (germline): SGHRS, YFSETQ. V was cut by 4 bases and J by 5 bases, with 10 bases left in between. The CDR3 sequence is CASSLGLDNEQFF. The CDR3 region has the DNA TGCGCCAGCAGCCTCGGACTCGACAATGAGCAGTTCTTC.